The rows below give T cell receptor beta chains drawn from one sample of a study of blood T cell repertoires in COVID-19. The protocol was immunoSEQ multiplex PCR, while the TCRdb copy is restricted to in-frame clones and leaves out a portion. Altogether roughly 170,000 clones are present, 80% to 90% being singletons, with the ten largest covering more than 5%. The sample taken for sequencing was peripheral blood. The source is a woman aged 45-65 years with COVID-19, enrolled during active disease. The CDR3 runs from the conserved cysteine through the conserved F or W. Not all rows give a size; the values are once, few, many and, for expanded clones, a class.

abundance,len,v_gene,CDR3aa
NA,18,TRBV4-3,CASSLEWLQGHSGNTIYF
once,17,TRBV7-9,CASSFIPGQGTGNTIYF
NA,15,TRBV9,CASSNLAGGTGELFF
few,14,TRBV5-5,CASSYRDIQETQYF
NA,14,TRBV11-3,CASSFGTSSYEQYF
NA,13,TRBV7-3,CASSLRTDNEQFF
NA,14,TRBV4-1,CASSRGQPGSPPHF
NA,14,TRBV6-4,CASSTEGPGNTIYF
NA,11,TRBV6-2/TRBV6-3,CASSSTGELFF
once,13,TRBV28,CASQDRRTYEQYF
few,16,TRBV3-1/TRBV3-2,CASSQVPGLNTGELFF
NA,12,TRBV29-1,CSVDAGGTEAFF
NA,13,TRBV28,CASNPGQSPEQFF
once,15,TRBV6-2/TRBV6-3,CASSRPAGGFEKLFF
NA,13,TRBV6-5,CASIPGQGYEQYF
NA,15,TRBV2,CASSDPQGGNQPQHF
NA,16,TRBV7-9,CASSLAWGGTSDEQFF
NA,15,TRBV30,CAWSVQPLAKNIQYF
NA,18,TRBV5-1,CASSLAWLAGGSSYEQYF
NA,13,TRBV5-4,CASSRGQKETQYF
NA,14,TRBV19,CASIRTGGNQPQHF
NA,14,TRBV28,CASSLGLDPYEQYF
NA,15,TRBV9,CASSVSRTTNEKLFF
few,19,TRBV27,CASSLNPTSGGPGTGELFF